A selection of T cell receptor beta chains follows, all from one sample in a study of cytomegalovirus exposure and HLA in healthy donors. The table came from immunoSEQ multiplex PCR; TCRdb's copy has only in-frame clones and leaves some out. The table lists 160,000 or so clones, roughly 77% of them singletons, with more than 2% in the top ten. The source material was PBMCs. These receptors came from a man aged 50 to 59 in good health and CMV-seropositive. Both conserved end residues are part of each CDR3. The order of the fields is CDR3 DNA, CDR3 protein, D gene, clone size, V gene, J gene. D genes are given only for firm matches. Size is stated for part of the rows, as once, few or many counts, or as a class when the clone is expanded.

TGTGCCAGCAGCCAAGATGGCAGGCAGGAGCAGTACTTC	CASSQDGRQEQYF	-	-	TRBV14	TRBJ2-7
TGTGCCAGCAGGAACGACTGGAATGAGCAGTTCTTC	CASRNDWNEQFF	-	-	TRBV6-6	TRBJ2-1
TGTGCCAGCAGTAGGGAGAAAGGCTATGGCTACACCTTC	CASSREKGYGYTF	-	-	TRBV2	TRBJ1-2
TGCGCCAGCAGACGAATTGTGGCCGGGTCCCTAAATCAAGATAGCAATCAGCCCCAGCATTTT	CASRRIVAGSLNQDSNQPQHF	-	-	TRBV23-1	TRBJ1-5
TGCGCCAGCAGCCAGTCGGGACTTTTCGGGTCTTACGAGCAGTACTTC	CASSQSGLFGSYEQYF	-	few	TRBV4-1	TRBJ2-7
TGTGCCAGCAGCTCTAGTGGCCCCCGGGTCCCGAGCACAGATACGCAGTATTTT	CASSSSGPRVPSTDTQYF	-	once	TRBV7-2	TRBJ2-3
TGTGCCAGCAGCCAAAACTTAACCGGGACAGGGCGCCCCAATGAGCAGTTCTTC	CASSQNLTGTGRPNEQFF	TRBD1	-	TRBV14	TRBJ2-1
TGTGCCAGCAGCTTGTCAGGCTCTAGCGGGGGGGCTTACACAGATACGCAGTATTTT	CASSLSGSSGGAYTDTQYF	TRBD2	-	TRBV7-6	TRBJ2-3
TGTGCCAGCAGTGACTCGGACAGAGCTTATGGCTACACCTTC	CASSDSDRAYGYTF	-	once	TRBV6-1	TRBJ1-2
TGTGCCAGCAGTCGCCGGAGCGGGGGGAGAACAGATACGCAGTATTTT	CASSRRSGGRTDTQYF	TRBD2	-	TRBV27	TRBJ2-3
TGTGCCTGGAGTACCCTCGGCGGGTACGAGCAGTACTTC	CAWSTLGGYEQYF	-	-	TRBV30	TRBJ2-7
TGTGCCAGCGCCGACTGGGACACTAAGGAAAAACTGTTTTTT	CASADWDTKEKLFF	-	-	TRBV6-1	TRBJ1-4
TGTGCCAGCAGATCCCCCGACAGGGGGAATTCACCCCTCCACTTT	CASRSPDRGNSPLHF	TRBD1	-	TRBV2	TRBJ1-6
TGTGCCAGCAGCGTGACCAGCTCAGGAAGGCAGTTCTTC	CASSVTSSGRQFF	-	few	TRBV7-2	TRBJ2-1
TGTGCCAGCAGGACAGGGTCTGGAAACACCATATATTTT	CASRTGSGNTIYF	TRBD1	few	TRBV7-2	TRBJ1-3
TGCAGCGTTGAAGATCGAACAGGGTATGGCTACACCTTC	CSVEDRTGYGYTF	-	-	TRBV29-1	TRBJ1-2